The 16 T cell receptor beta chains given below trace back to one sample, sequenced in a study of OX40 agonist ivuxolimab in advanced cancers. The protocol was immunoSEQ multiplex PCR, while the TCRdb copy is restricted to in-frame clones and leaves out a portion. Found here are about 100,000 clones, around 90% of them singletons; the top ten hold around 0.16%. Sequenced here: CD4+ or CD8+ T cells sorted from blood, sampled in a trial of the OX40 agonist ivuxolimab. The receptor source for this set is an adult with an advanced solid tumor such as melanoma, head and neck, liver or kidney cancer.

The rearrangement joins TRBV9 to TRBJ2-2; 8 bases map to TRBD2. There are 15 residues in the CDR3. Per germline, CDR1 SGDLS and CDR2 YYNGEE. V lost 5 bases, J lost 5 bases, and 8 bases stayed unmatched. The CDR3 nucleotides are TGTGCCAGCAGGTCGGAGGCTAGCGGGACCGGGGAGCTGTTTTTT. This codes for CASRSEASGTGELFF. Supplemented by reference TRBV9 and TRBJ2-2, the full variable domain reads DSGVTQTPKHLITATGQRVTLRCSPRSGDLSVYWYQQSLDQGLQFLIQYYNGEERAKGNILERFSAQQFPDLHSELNLSSLELGDSALYFCASRSEASGTGELFFGEGSRLTVL.

The chain employs TRBV27 and TRBJ1-2, with 7 positions matching TRBD1. CDR1 MNHEY and CDR2 SMNVEV come from the germline V gene (reference sequence). The CDR3 length is 12 residues. With V trimmed by 6 bases and J by 5 bases, 3 bases remained unmatched. CDR3 coding DNA: TGTGCCAGCAGAAGGGGACAGTATGGCTACACCTTC. Residues: CASRRGQYGYTF.

The gene calls are TRBV15 and TRBJ1-6; a possible D gene is TRBD1 (5 bases). Trimming removed 3 bases from V and 9 bases from J, with 15 bases in between. The germline CDR1 and CDR2 sequences are LNHNV and YYDKDF (reference sequence). CDR3 length equals 15 residues. Here the CDR3 DNA reads TGTGCCACCAGCAGGGCCCGCGGGGGTCCTTCACCCCTCCACTTT. Protein: CATSRARGGPSPLHF.

The chain employs TRBV7-9 and TRBJ2-2; the D gene is possibly TRBD2 (6 bases). This CDR3 has 14 amino acids. Germline V gene data show CDR1 as SEHNR and CDR2 as FQNEAQ (reference sequence). Trimming shortened V by 3 bases and J by 4 bases, and 9 bases separated the two germline ends. In nucleotides, the CDR3 is TGTGCCAGCAGCTTGGCGGGGCCCACCGGGGAGCTGTTTTTT. It codes for CASSLAGPTGELFF.

This rearrangement joins TRBV30 to TRBJ2-3, with D unclear. Deletions cut 5 bases from V and 1 base from J, with 13 bases between. Germline CDR1 and CDR2: GTSNPN and SVGIG (reference sequence). The CDR3 is made up of 14 amino acids. The CDR3 region has the DNA TGTGCCTGGGGCCCTTATCACGGCACAGATACGCAGTATTTT. It is translated as CAWGPYHGTDTQYF.

The chain links TRBV30 to TRBJ1-3; D possibly corresponds to TRBD1 (5 bases). V was clipped by 0 bases and J by 3 bases, with 6 bases between them. The germline gives CDR1 GTSNPN, CDR2 SVGIG (reference sequence). CDR3 length: 13 residues. CDR3 DNA: TGTGCCTGGAGTGTTGGGGGTGGAAACACCATATATTTT. This gives the protein CAWSVGGGNTIYF.

V gene TRBV18 combines with J gene TRBJ1-4, with 7 bases lining up with TRBD1. The junction had 6 bases not matched to a gene; V was cut back by 3 bases and J by 5 bases. The CDR3 has 15 residues. The germline CDR1 and CDR2 sequences are KGHSH and LQKENI. For the CDR3, the DNA is TGTGCCAGCTCACCCTACGGGACAGCGAATGAAAAACTGTTTTTT. Its protein product is CASSPYGTANEKLFF. The complete variable domain, with remaining parts taken from reference TRBV18 and TRBJ1-4, reads NAGVMQNPRHLVRRRGQEARLRCSPMKGHSHVYWYRQLPEEGLKFMVYLQKENIIDESGMPKERFSAEFPKEGPSILRIQQVVRGDSAAYFCASSPYGTANEKLFFGSGTQLSVL.

The CDR3, as DNA: TGTGCCAGCAGCCCCTGGACAGGGAGAAACACTGAAGCTTTCTTT. Translated: CASSPWTGRNTEAFF. The rearrangement uses TRBV11-2 and TRBJ1-1, with 8 bases that match TRBD1. V was pared by 5 bases and J by 2 bases, with 7 bases of the junction left unmatched. This CDR3 has 15 amino acids. Germline CDR1 reads SGHAT; CDR2 reads FQNNGV.

This chain joins TRBV6-5 and TRBJ1-1, with D possibly matching TRBD1 (6 bases). CDR1 is MNHEY and CDR2 is SVGAGI in the germline V gene. The CDR3 has 13 residues. Trimming shortened V by 2 bases and J by 7 bases, and 11 bases separated the two germline ends. CDR3 residues: CASSYLTGFEAFF. The CDR3 region has the DNA TGTGCCAGCAGTTACCTGACAGGATTTGAAGCTTTCTTT.

CDR3 nucleotide sequence: TGTGCCAGTAGTAATATGGGCCGACGGGAGCTGTTTTTT. Encoded protein: CASSNMGRRELFF. This sequence joins TRBV19 and TRBJ2-2; D unresolved. Per germline, CDR1 LNHDA and CDR2 SQIVND (reference sequence). Deletions cut 4 bases from V and 9 bases from J, with 12 bases between. CDR3 length: 13 residues.

The rearrangement links TRBV2 to TRBJ2-7; D not certain. Germline CDR1 SNHLY, CDR2 FYNNEI. The CDR3 totals 13 residues. Trimming took off 3 bases at V and 3 bases at J, with 9 bases between the two ends. This CDR3 is CASSDPSIYEQYF. As DNA, the CDR3 is TGTGCCAGCAGTGATCCCTCGATCTACGAGCAGTACTTC. The variable domain in full, completed from reference TRBV2 and TRBJ2-7, reads EPEVTQTPSHQVTQMGQEVILRCVPISNHLYFYWYRQILGQKVEFLVSFYNNEISEKSEIFDDQFSVERPDGSNFTLKIRSTKLEDSAMYFCASSDPSIYEQYFGPGTRLTVT.

J is TRBJ2-3 and V is TRBV10-1, with D unresolved. Germline V lookup: CDR1 WNHNN, CDR2 SYGVQD (reference sequence). The CDR3 length is 13 residues. The V end lost 8 bases, the J end lost 2 bases, and 11 bases lay between the germline ends. CDR3 loop: CASSRIFTDTQYF. The CDR3 nucleotides read TGCGCCAGCTCTAGGATATTCACAGATACGCAGTATTTT.

The chain employs TRBV19 and TRBJ2-1; 11 bases fit TRBD2. V dropped 6 bases and J dropped 6; count of bases not matched to a gene: 7. The CDR3 contains 15 residues. Germline CDR1 reads LNHDA; CDR2 reads SQIVND (reference sequence). The CDR3 DNA is TGTGCCAGTAGCGAACTAGCGGGAGATTTCAATGAGCAGTTCTTC. Protein sequence: CASSELAGDFNEQFF.

In this sample, this clone turned up once. The rearrangement links TRBV7-3 to TRBJ2-5, with unresolved D. V was cut by 5 bases and J by 4 bases, with 11 bases left in between. The germline gives CDR1 SGHTA, CDR2 FQGTGA. There are 13 residues in the CDR3. Here the CDR3 reads CASSASNSETQYF. For the CDR3, the DNA is TGTGCCAGCAGCGCGTCCAACTCAGAGACCCAGTACTTC.

This clone occurred once. The rearrangement links TRBV30 to TRBJ2-7; 7 bases are a match to TRBD2. Germline loops: CDR1 GTSNPN, CDR2 SVGIG (reference sequence). The V and J ends lost 0 bases and 0 bases, in that order; junction bases with no gene match: 2. The CDR3 sequence is 14 residues long. The CDR3 coding sequence is TGTGCCTGGAGTGTGGGGGGGGTCTCCTACGAGCAGTACTTC. Encoded protein: CAWSVGGVSYEQYF.

The chain carries TRBV2 and TRBJ2-5, with TRBD2 as a possible D gene (7 bases). CDR1 is SNHLY and CDR2 is FYNNEI in the germline V gene. Trimming took off 5 bases at V and 7 bases at J, with 17 bases between the two ends. This CDR3 is 14 amino acids long. CDR3: CASSKGGASGTQYF. In DNA, the CDR3 is TGTGCCAGCAGTAAAGGGGGGGCCTCGGGGACCCAGTACTTC.